The 17 T cell receptor beta chains reported below all come from one sample, sequenced in a study of shared clonotypes between healthy human individuals. Clones were sequenced by immunoSEQ multiplex PCR, and TCRdb holds only the in-frame ones, with some missing. The repertoire includes about half a million clones, around 80% of them detected once, and about 12% sits in the top ten. The sample was PBMCs. These receptors were collected from a woman aged 40 to 50 in good health. Some clones in this sample may be carry-over from other donors' samples.

The V call is TRBV6-6, the J call TRBJ2-1; D is possibly TRBD1 (6 bases). The CDR3 contains 15 residues. V lost 3 bases and J lost 0, with 9 bases in between. Looked up from germline, CDR1 is MNHNY and CDR2 is SVGAGI (reference sequence). CDR3 DNA: TGTGCCAGCAGTTATAGGACAGACTCCTACAATGAGCAGTTCTTC. It yields the protein CASSYRTDSYNEQFF.

The CDR3 region is CAWRSGGDYGYTF. The CDR3 nucleotides are TGTGCCTGGAGATCAGGGGGGGACTATGGCTACACCTTC. The rearrangement uses TRBV30 and TRBJ1-2; 7 bases fit TRBD1. The germline V gene encodes CDR1 GTSNPN and CDR2 SVGIG (reference sequence). Trimming at V came to 3 bases and at J to 3 bases, leaving 4 bases not matched to a gene. The CDR3 loop spans 13 amino acids.

This clone was seen only once. This sequence joins TRBV2 and TRBJ2-1; 9 positions match TRBD1. The CDR3 totals 15 residues. CDR1 and CDR2 (germline): SNHLY, FYNNEI. J gave up 4 bases and V 5 bases, and 6 bases lay outside the gene matches. CDR3 protein: CASSQDRGGYNEQFF. In nucleotides, the CDR3 is TGTGCCAGCAGTCAAGACAGGGGGGGATACAATGAGCAGTTCTTC.

This sequence joins TRBV7-3 and TRBJ2-7; D might be TRBD2 (5 bases). This CDR3 spans 16 amino acids. Trimming took 3 bases from V and 3 from J, leaving 18 bases between them. Germline assignment: CDR1 SGHTA and CDR2 FQGTGA. DNA for the CDR3: TGTGCCAGCAGCTTCCCCCCACGGACTGTCCACTACGAGCAGTACTTC. It specifies CASSFPPRTVHYEQYF.

As regards this clone: A much larger clone differs by one base, so this may be a read error. J is TRBJ2-2 and V is TRBV7-9; D uncertain. This CDR3 is built from 11 residues. CDR1 and CDR2 (germline): SEHNR, FQNEAQ (reference sequence). Trimming pared 7 bases from V and 3 bases from J, leaving 3 bases between. CDR3 sequence reads: CASTYTGELFF. In DNA, the CDR3 is TGTGCCAGCACCTACACCGGGGAGCTGTTTTTT.

A note on this clone: A far bigger clonotype differs at one base, so this is likely a read error. Other DNA sequences in the sample encode the same CDR3. The V call is TRBV4-3, the J call TRBJ2-7; a possible D gene is TRBD2 (6 bases). Germline V gene data show CDR1 as LGHNA and CDR2 as YSLEER. The CDR3 spans 15 residues. The CDR3 region is CASSQEIGSSGEQYF. The CDR3, as DNA: TGCGCTAGCAGCCAAGAGATCGGGAGTTCCGGCGAGCAGTACTTC.

This chain links TRBV28 with TRBJ1-5, with D possibly being TRBD1 (5 bases). The CDR3 spans 17 residues. Deletions cut 7 bases from V and 2 bases from J, with 21 bases between. In germline, CDR1 is MDHEN, CDR2 SYDVKM. The CDR3 spells CASKTPVGVGGNQPQHF. CDR3 bases: TGTGCCAGCAAGACCCCCGTGGGGGTAGGTGGCAATCAGCCCCAGCATTTT.

For this clone: Other DNA sequences within the sample encode an identical CDR3. The V call is TRBV4-3, the J call TRBJ2-5; no clear D. Germline assignment: CDR1 LGHNA and CDR2 YSLEER. The CDR3 runs to 15 residues. Trimming left V 3 bases short and J 0 bases short, with 11 bases between. The CDR3 region is CASSQSLGYQETQYF. The CDR3, as DNA: TGCGCCAGCAGCCAGAGTCTAGGGTACCAAGAGACCCAGTACTTC.

This clone has ten or more counts. Distinct nucleotide sequences in the sample also encode this CDR3. V and J are TRBV30 and TRBJ2-7; D unresolved. The V gene's germline CDR1 is GTSNPN and CDR2 SVGIG (reference sequence). CDR3 size: 13 residues. V shed 3 bases and J shed 3 bases, with 12 bases lying between them. In DNA, the CDR3 is TGTGCCTGGAGGCGAATGGACGACTACGAGCAGTACTTC. This codes for CAWRRMDDYEQYF.

This clone appeared a single time. The chain links TRBV4-2 to TRBJ2-3, with 8 bases aligning to TRBD2. Trimming removed 3 bases from V and 2 bases from J; junction bases left unmatched: 19. The CDR3 has 20 residues. Germline-derived CDR1 and CDR2 are LGHNA and YNFKEQ. CDR3 sequence reads: CASSQGPGVRGRTVTDTQYF. Here the CDR3 DNA reads TGTGCCAGCAGCCAGGGCCCCGGGGTGCGCGGGAGGACCGTCACAGATACGCAGTATTTT.

In its sample, this clone was seen many times. Other DNA sequences of this sample code for an identical CDR3. The V and J genes are TRBV14 and TRBJ1-5, with unresolved D. Trimming removed 0 bases from V and 0 bases from J, with 0 bases in between. This CDR3 spans 13 amino acids. Per the germline V gene, CDR1 is SGHDN and CDR2 is FVKESK. In DNA, the CDR3 is TGTGCCAGCAGCCAAGATAGCAATCAGCCCCAGCATTTT. It is translated as CASSQDSNQPQHF.

This sequence joins TRBV6-5 and TRBJ2-7; TRBD2 agrees at 12 bases. Germline lookup yields CDR1 MNHEY and CDR2 SVGAGI. With 5 bases clipped from V and 4 bases from J, the junction kept 0 bases outside the gene matches. CDR3 length: 13 residues. CDR3 DNA sequence: TGTGCCAGCAGTGGACTAGCGGGGTACGAGCAGTACTTC. Its translation: CASSGLAGYEQYF.

The rearrangement links TRBV7-3 to TRBJ2-2, with D maybe TRBD1 (5 bases). The V end was cut by 6 bases, the J end by 5 bases, with 10 bases between. CDR3 size: 13 residues. Germline V gene data show CDR1 as SGHTA and CDR2 as FQGTGA. The CDR3 sequence: CASSPGLTGELFF. CDR3 DNA sequence: TGTGCCAGCAGTCCAGGGCTAACCGGGGAGCTGTTTTTT.

The chain employs TRBV7-2 and TRBJ2-3, with 8 bases lining up with TRBD1. CDR1 SGHTA and CDR2 FQGNSA come from the germline V gene. The ends lost 5 bases at V and 3 bases at J; junction bases unmatched: 4. This CDR3 spans 14 amino acids. As DNA, the CDR3 is TGTGCCAGCAGCCCCAGGGGGCTGACAGATACGCAGTATTTT. This sequence encodes CASSPRGLTDTQYF.

The chain joins TRBV28 to TRBJ2-7; possibly TRBD2 for D (5 bases). The CDR3 runs 14 residues. The V gene's germline CDR1 is MDHEN and CDR2 SYDVKM. Trimming left V 1 base short and J 5 bases short, with 12 bases between. This chain's CDR3 is CASSLSDWSDEQYF. CDR3 DNA: TGTGCCAGCAGTTTATCGGACTGGAGCGACGAGCAGTACTTC. The full variable domain, rest sourced from reference TRBV28 and TRBJ2-7, is DVKVTQSSRYLVKRTGEKVFLECVQDMDHENMFWYRQDPGLGLRLIYFSYDVKMKEKGDIPEGYSVSREKKERFSLILESASTNQTSMYLCASSLSDWSDEQYFGPGTRLTVT.

The chain has TRBV19 and TRBJ2-1, with D perhaps matching TRBD2 (6 bases). Trimming took 1 base from V and 3 from J, leaving 13 bases between them. Looked up from germline, CDR1 is LNHDA and CDR2 is SQIVND (reference sequence). The CDR3 covers 16 residues. CDR3 loop: CASSIGAGQSYNEQFF. CDR3 nucleotide sequence: TGTGCCAGTAGTATAGGTGCGGGGCAGAGCTACAATGAGCAGTTCTTC.

This clone was seen a single time. The V gene is TRBV2, the J gene TRBJ2-7; TRBD1 aligns across 7 bases. V lost 4 bases, J lost 3 bases, and 3 bases stayed unmatched. The CDR3 totals 13 residues. From germline, CDR1 is SNHLY and CDR2 FYNNEI. The DNA for the CDR3 is TGTGCCAGCAGTGGGGGACAGCACTACGAGCAGTACTTC. As protein: CASSGGQHYEQYF.